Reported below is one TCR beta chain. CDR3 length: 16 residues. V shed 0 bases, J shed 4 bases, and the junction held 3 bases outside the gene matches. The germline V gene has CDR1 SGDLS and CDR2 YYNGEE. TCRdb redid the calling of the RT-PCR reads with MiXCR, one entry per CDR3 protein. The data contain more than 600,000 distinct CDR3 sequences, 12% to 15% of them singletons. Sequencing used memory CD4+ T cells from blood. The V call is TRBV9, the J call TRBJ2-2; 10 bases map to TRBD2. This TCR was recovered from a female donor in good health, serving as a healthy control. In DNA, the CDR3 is TGTGCCAGCAGCGTAGTCCCTAGCGGGAGCACCGGGGAGCTGTTTTTT. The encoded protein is CASSVVPSGSTGELFF.